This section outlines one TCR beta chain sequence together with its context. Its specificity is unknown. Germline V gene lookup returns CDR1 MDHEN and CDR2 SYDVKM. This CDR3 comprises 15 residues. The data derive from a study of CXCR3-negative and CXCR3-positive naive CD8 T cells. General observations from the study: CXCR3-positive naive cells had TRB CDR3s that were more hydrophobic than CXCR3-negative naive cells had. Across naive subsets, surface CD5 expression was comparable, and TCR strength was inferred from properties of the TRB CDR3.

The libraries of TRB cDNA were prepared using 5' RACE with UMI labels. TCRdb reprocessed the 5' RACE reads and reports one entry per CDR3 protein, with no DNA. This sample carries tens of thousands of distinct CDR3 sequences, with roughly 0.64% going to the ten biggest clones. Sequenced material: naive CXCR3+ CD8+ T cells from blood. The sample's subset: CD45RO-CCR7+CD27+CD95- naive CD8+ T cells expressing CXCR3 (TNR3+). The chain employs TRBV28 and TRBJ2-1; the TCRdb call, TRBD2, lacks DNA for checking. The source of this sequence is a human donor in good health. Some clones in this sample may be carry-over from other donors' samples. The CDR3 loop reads CASRRTSGALNEQFF.